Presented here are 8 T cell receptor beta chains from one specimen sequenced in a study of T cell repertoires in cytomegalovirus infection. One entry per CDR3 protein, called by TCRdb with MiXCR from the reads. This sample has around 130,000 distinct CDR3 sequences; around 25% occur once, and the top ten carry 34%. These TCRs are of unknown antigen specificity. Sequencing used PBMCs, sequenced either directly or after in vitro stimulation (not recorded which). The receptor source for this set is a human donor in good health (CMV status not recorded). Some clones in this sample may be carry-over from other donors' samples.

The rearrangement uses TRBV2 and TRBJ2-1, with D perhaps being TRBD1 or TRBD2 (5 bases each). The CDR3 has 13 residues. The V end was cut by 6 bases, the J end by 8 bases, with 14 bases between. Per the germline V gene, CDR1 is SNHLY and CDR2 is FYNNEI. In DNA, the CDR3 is TGTGCCAGCAGCGAGGGGTTTCTCTATGAGCAGTTCTTC. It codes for CASSEGFLYEQFF. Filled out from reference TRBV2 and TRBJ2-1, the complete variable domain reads EPEVTQTPSHQVTQMGQEVILRCVPISNHLYFYWYRQILGQKVEFLVSFYNNEISEKSEIFDDQFSVERPDGSNFTLKIRSTKLEDSAMYFCASSEGFLYEQFFGPGTRLTVL.

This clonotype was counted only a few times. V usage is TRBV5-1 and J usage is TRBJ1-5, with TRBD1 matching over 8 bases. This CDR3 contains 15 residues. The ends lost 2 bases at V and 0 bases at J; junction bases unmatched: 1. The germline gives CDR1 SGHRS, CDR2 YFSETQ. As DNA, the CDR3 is TGCGCCAGCAGCTTACAGGGGGGTAGCAATCAGCCCCAGCATTTT. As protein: CASSLQGGSNQPQHF.

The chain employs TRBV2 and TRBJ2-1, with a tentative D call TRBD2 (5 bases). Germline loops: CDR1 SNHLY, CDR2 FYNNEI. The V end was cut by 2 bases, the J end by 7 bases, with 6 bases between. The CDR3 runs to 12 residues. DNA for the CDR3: TGTGCCAGCAGTGAAACTAGGAATGAGCAGTTCTTC. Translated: CASSETRNEQFF.

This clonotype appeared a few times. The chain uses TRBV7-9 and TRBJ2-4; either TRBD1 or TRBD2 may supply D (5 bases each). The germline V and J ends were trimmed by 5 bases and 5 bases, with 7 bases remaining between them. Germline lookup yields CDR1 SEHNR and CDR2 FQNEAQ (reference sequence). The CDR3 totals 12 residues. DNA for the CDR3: TGTGCCAGCAGCCGGGACCAAAACATTCAGTACTTC. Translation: CASSRDQNIQYF.

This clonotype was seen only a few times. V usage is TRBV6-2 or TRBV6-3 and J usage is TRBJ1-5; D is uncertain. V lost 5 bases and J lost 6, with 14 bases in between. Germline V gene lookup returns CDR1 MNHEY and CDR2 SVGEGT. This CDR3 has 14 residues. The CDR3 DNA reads TGTGCCAGCAGTCTCGGACCAGCAGGTCAGCCCCAGCATTTT. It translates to CASSLGPAGQPQHF.

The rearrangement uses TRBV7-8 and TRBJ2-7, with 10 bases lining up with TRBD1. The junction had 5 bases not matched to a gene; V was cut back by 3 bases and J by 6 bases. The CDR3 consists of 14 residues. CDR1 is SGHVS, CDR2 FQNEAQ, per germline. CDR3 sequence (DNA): TGTGCCAGCAGCTTTTCTGACAGGGGGCTCGAGCAGTACTTC. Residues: CASSFSDRGLEQYF.

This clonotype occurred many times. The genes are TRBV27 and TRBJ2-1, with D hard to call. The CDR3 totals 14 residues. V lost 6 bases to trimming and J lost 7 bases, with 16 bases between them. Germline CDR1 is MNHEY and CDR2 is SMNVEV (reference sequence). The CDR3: CASSSPIVRNEQFF. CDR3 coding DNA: TGTGCCAGCAGCTCCCCCATTGTCCGTAATGAGCAGTTCTTC.

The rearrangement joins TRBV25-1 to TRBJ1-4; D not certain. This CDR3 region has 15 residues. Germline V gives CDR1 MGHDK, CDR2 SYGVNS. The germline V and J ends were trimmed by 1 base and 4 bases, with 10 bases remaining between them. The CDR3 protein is CASSELEQSNEKLFF. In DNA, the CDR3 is TGTGCCAGCAGTGAATTGGAACAGAGTAATGAAAAACTGTTTTTT. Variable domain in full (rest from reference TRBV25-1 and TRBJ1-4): EADIYQTPRYLVIGTGKKITLECSQTMGHDKMYWYQQDPGMELHLIHYSYGVNSTEKGDLSSESTVSRIRTEHFPLTLESARPSHTSQYLCASSELEQSNEKLFFGSGTQLSVL.